A selection of T cell receptor beta chains follows, all from one sample in a study of control samples from healthy donors and cancer patients. Data came from immunoSEQ multiplex PCR; TCRdb stores just in-frame clones and leaves some out. This sample has 50,000 or so clones, with roughly 93% found just once. Material: PBMCs. The receptors here all came from a woman between 50 and 59 years old with head and neck cancer. Each CDR3 is given with its conserved first and last residue. Fields, in order: D gene, clone size, J gene, V gene, CDR3 protein, CDR3 DNA. A D gene is named only where the DNA matches it firmly. Only some rows state a clone size, as once, few, many or a class for expanded clones.

d_gene: -; abundance: -; j_gene: TRBJ1-1; v_gene: TRBV19; CDR3aa: CASKTRPGGTEAFF; CDR3nt: TGTGCCAGTAAGACACGTCCCGGGGGGACTGAAGCTTTCTTT
d_gene: -; abundance: -; j_gene: TRBJ2-1; v_gene: TRBV7-3; CDR3aa: CASSLGLANNEQFF; CDR3nt: TGTGCCAGCAGCTTGGGGCTAGCGAACAATGAGCAGTTCTTC
d_gene: -; abundance: -; j_gene: TRBJ1-2; v_gene: TRBV27; CDR3aa: CASSLIGGLSWGGYTF; CDR3nt: TGTGCCAGCAGTTTGATTGGTGGCCTATCCTGGGGTGGCTACACCTTC
d_gene: -; abundance: -; j_gene: TRBJ1-5; v_gene: TRBV30; CDR3aa: CAWSTGSNQPQHF; CDR3nt: TGTGCCTGGAGCACCGGGTCTAATCAGCCCCAGCATTTT
d_gene: TRBD2; abundance: -; j_gene: TRBJ2-5; v_gene: TRBV11-1; CDR3aa: CASSHGLAGVETQYF; CDR3nt: TGTGCCAGCAGCCACGGACTAGCGGGAGTGGAGACCCAGTACTTC
d_gene: -; abundance: -; j_gene: TRBJ1-3; v_gene: TRBV7-8; CDR3aa: CASSLGQSGNTIYF; CDR3nt: TGTGCCAGCAGCCTGGGACAATCTGGAAACACCATATATTTT
d_gene: TRBD1; abundance: -; j_gene: TRBJ2-7; v_gene: TRBV2; CDR3aa: CASNNGDRAEQYF; CDR3nt: TGTGCCAGCAACAACGGAGACAGGGCCGAGCAGTACTTC
d_gene: -; abundance: -; j_gene: TRBJ2-7; v_gene: TRBV19; CDR3aa: CASSPRGSAYEQYF; CDR3nt: TGTGCCAGTAGCCCGAGAGGGAGCGCCTACGAGCAGTACTTC
d_gene: TRBD2; abundance: -; j_gene: TRBJ2-1; v_gene: TRBV6-5; CDR3aa: CASTGRGRSNEQFF; CDR3nt: TGTGCCAGCACAGGTCGCGGGAGATCCAATGAGCAGTTCTTC
d_gene: -; abundance: -; j_gene: TRBJ1-1; v_gene: TRBV5-4; CDR3aa: CASSWDMRNTEAFF; CDR3nt: TGTGCCAGCAGTTGGGATATGAGGAACACTGAAGCTTTCTTT
d_gene: -; abundance: once; j_gene: TRBJ1-6; v_gene: TRBV11-2; CDR3aa: CASSSLNRDSPLHF; CDR3nt: TGTGCCAGCAGCTCACTGAACAGGGATTCACCCCTCCACTTT
d_gene: TRBD2; abundance: -; j_gene: TRBJ2-1; v_gene: TRBV6-5; CDR3aa: CASSRPGLAINEQFF; CDR3nt: TGTGCCAGCAGTAGACCGGGACTAGCGATCAATGAGCAGTTCTTC
d_gene: -; abundance: few; j_gene: TRBJ1-2; v_gene: TRBV2; CDR3aa: CASSEGQGRGYTF; CDR3nt: TGTGCCAGCAGTGAGGGGCAGGGGAGGGGCTACACCTTC
d_gene: -; abundance: -; j_gene: TRBJ1-1; v_gene: TRBV7-3; CDR3aa: CASSSGSNTEAFF; CDR3nt: TGTGCCAGCAGCTCGGGCTCCAACACTGAAGCTTTCTTT
d_gene: -; abundance: -; j_gene: TRBJ2-2; v_gene: TRBV7-9; CDR3aa: CASRPLPTGELFF; CDR3nt: TGTGCCAGCCGGCCACTGCCCACCGGGGAGCTGTTTTTT
d_gene: -; abundance: once; j_gene: TRBJ2-7; v_gene: TRBV4-3; CDR3aa: CASSQGGKLVSYYEQYF; CDR3nt: TGCGCCAGCAGCCAAGGAGGAAAGCTTGTCTCCTACTACGAGCAGTACTTC
d_gene: -; abundance: -; j_gene: TRBJ1-2; v_gene: TRBV19; CDR3aa: CASKRSPSEVYGYTF; CDR3nt: TGTGCCAGTAAGAGGAGCCCCTCAGAGGTCTATGGCTACACCTTC
d_gene: -; abundance: -; j_gene: TRBJ2-3; v_gene: TRBV24-1; CDR3aa: CATSDFSGADTQYF; CDR3nt: TGTGCCACCAGTGATTTTTCCGGCGCAGATACGCAGTATTTT
d_gene: -; abundance: once; j_gene: TRBJ2-7; v_gene: TRBV5-4; CDR3aa: CASSNGISYEQYF; CDR3nt: TGTGCCAGCAGCAACGGGATTTCTTACGAGCAGTACTTC
d_gene: -; abundance: -; j_gene: TRBJ1-6; v_gene: TRBV30; CDR3aa: CAWSVRGVWNSPLHF; CDR3nt: TGTGCCTGGAGTGTACGAGGGGTTTGGAATTCACCCCTCCACTTT
d_gene: -; abundance: -; j_gene: TRBJ2-5; v_gene: TRBV5-6; CDR3aa: CASSLVTGWETQYF; CDR3nt: TGTGCCAGCAGCTTGGTAACCGGATGGGAGACCCAGTACTTC
d_gene: -; abundance: -; j_gene: TRBJ2-7; v_gene: TRBV2; CDR3aa: CASTGQGRAEQYF; CDR3nt: TGTGCCAGCACAGGGCAGGGAAGGGCCGAGCAGTACTTC
d_gene: -; abundance: -; j_gene: TRBJ2-7; v_gene: TRBV20-1; CDR3aa: CSARRAYEQYF; CDR3nt: TGCAGTGCTAGACGAGCCTACGAGCAGTACTTC
d_gene: -; abundance: -; j_gene: TRBJ1-2; v_gene: TRBV19; CDR3aa: CASSIQETNYGYTF; CDR3nt: TGTGCCAGTAGTATACAGGAAACTAACTATGGCTACACCTTC
d_gene: -; abundance: -; j_gene: TRBJ2-7; v_gene: TRBV15; CDR3aa: CATSTRDPDYEQYF; CDR3nt: TGTGCCACCAGCACACGGGACCCCGACTACGAGCAGTACTTC
d_gene: -; abundance: -; j_gene: TRBJ2-1; v_gene: TRBV6-2/TRBV6-3; CDR3aa: CASSYRQGRSSYNEQFF; CDR3nt: TGTGCCAGCAGTTACAGGCAGGGGCGAAGCTCCTACAATGAGCAGTTCTTC
d_gene: -; abundance: -; j_gene: TRBJ1-1; v_gene: TRBV4-1; CDR3aa: CASSHSALGGEAFF; CDR3nt: TGCGCCAGCAGCCATTCCGCCCTGGGAGGTGAAGCTTTCTTT
d_gene: -; abundance: -; j_gene: TRBJ1-3; v_gene: TRBV9; CDR3aa: CASSVAPVTGNTIYF; CDR3nt: TGTGCCAGCAGCGTAGCTCCGGTGACGGGAAACACCATATATTTT
d_gene: TRBD2; abundance: -; j_gene: TRBJ2-1; v_gene: TRBV10-3; CDR3aa: CAISGVSGRGNEQFF; CDR3nt: TGTGCCATCAGTGGTGTTAGCGGGAGGGGTAATGAGCAGTTCTTC
d_gene: -; abundance: -; j_gene: TRBJ2-5; v_gene: TRBV7-9; CDR3aa: CASSQGQNTYQETQYF; CDR3nt: TGTGCCAGCAGCCAAGGACAGAACACATACCAAGAGACCCAGTACTTC
d_gene: TRBD2; abundance: -; j_gene: TRBJ2-7; v_gene: TRBV6-1; CDR3aa: CASSEARRGLYEQYF; CDR3nt: TGTGCCAGCAGTGAAGCGCGGCGGGGGTTGTACGAGCAGTACTTC
d_gene: -; abundance: -; j_gene: TRBJ2-1; v_gene: TRBV7-9; CDR3aa: CASSFTYLLEQFF; CDR3nt: TGTGCCAGCAGCTTTACGTACCTACTAGAGCAGTTCTTC
d_gene: -; abundance: -; j_gene: TRBJ2-1; v_gene: TRBV5-1; CDR3aa: CASSLDGGSSYNEQFF; CDR3nt: TGCGCCAGCAGCTTGGACGGGGGTAGCTCCTACAATGAGCAGTTCTTC
d_gene: -; abundance: -; j_gene: TRBJ2-1; v_gene: TRBV6-5; CDR3aa: CASVLWVSDGEQFF; CDR3nt: TGTGCCAGCGTTCTTTGGGTCTCCGACGGTGAGCAGTTCTTC
d_gene: -; abundance: -; j_gene: TRBJ1-5; v_gene: TRBV24-1; CDR3aa: CATSDLEHNQPQHF; CDR3nt: TGTGCCACCAGTGATTTGGAGCACAATCAGCCCCAGCATTTT
d_gene: -; abundance: -; j_gene: TRBJ1-4; v_gene: TRBV24-1; CDR3aa: CATSDRGEKLFF; CDR3nt: TGTGCCACCAGTGACAGGGGTGAAAAACTGTTTTTT
d_gene: -; abundance: -; j_gene: TRBJ1-5; v_gene: TRBV4-1; CDR3aa: CASSQGSGGQPQHF; CDR3nt: TGCGCCAGCAGCCAAGGGTCCGGGGGTCAGCCCCAGCATTTT
d_gene: -; abundance: -; j_gene: TRBJ1-3; v_gene: TRBV30; CDR3aa: CAWSPLGFGNTIYF; CDR3nt: TGTGCCTGGAGCCCCCTGGGGTTCGGAAACACCATATATTTT
d_gene: TRBD1; abundance: -; j_gene: TRBJ1-5; v_gene: TRBV3-1/TRBV3-2; CDR3aa: CASSNRDSHSNQPQHF; CDR3nt: TGTGCCAGCAGCAACCGGGACAGTCATAGCAATCAGCCCCAGCATTTT
d_gene: TRBD1; abundance: -; j_gene: TRBJ2-7; v_gene: TRBV5-3; CDR3aa: CARSLVGGLSYEQYF; CDR3nt: TGTGCCAGAAGCTTGGTAGGGGGCCTCTCCTACGAGCAGTACTTC
d_gene: TRBD1; abundance: -; j_gene: TRBJ1-5; v_gene: TRBV28; CDR3aa: CASTSRDRSNQPQHF; CDR3nt: TGTGCCAGCACCTCTCGGGACAGGAGCAATCAGCCCCAGCATTTT
d_gene: -; abundance: -; j_gene: TRBJ2-7; v_gene: TRBV2; CDR3aa: CASYRERVYEQYF; CDR3nt: TGTGCCAGTTACAGGGAGAGAGTATACGAGCAGTACTTC
d_gene: -; abundance: -; j_gene: TRBJ2-3; v_gene: TRBV9; CDR3aa: CASSLRKGGLSTDTQYF; CDR3nt: TGTGCCAGCAGCTTGCGCAAGGGGGGACTCAGCACAGATACGCAGTATTTT
d_gene: TRBD1; abundance: -; j_gene: TRBJ2-1; v_gene: TRBV19; CDR3aa: CASSTRTGISYNEQFF; CDR3nt: TGTGCCAGTAGTACCCGGACAGGGATATCCTACAATGAGCAGTTCTTC
d_gene: TRBD2; abundance: -; j_gene: TRBJ2-1; v_gene: TRBV30; CDR3aa: CAWSSLAGGFRDSYNEQFF; CDR3nt: TGTGCCTGGAGTTCACTAGCGGGGGGGTTTCGGGACTCCTACAATGAGCAGTTCTTC
d_gene: -; abundance: once; j_gene: TRBJ2-5; v_gene: TRBV2; CDR3aa: CASSEGTGEETQYF; CDR3nt: TGTGCCAGCAGTGAGGGGACGGGGGAAGAGACCCAGTACTTC
d_gene: -; abundance: -; j_gene: TRBJ1-4; v_gene: TRBV30; CDR3aa: CAWSLGAELFF; CDR3nt: TGTGCCTGGAGTCTGGGAGCAGAACTGTTTTTT
d_gene: -; abundance: -; j_gene: TRBJ1-1; v_gene: TRBV28; CDR3aa: CASSLGRSGRTEAFF; CDR3nt: TGTGCCAGCAGTTTAGGAAGGTCGGGGAGGACTGAAGCTTTCTTT
d_gene: -; abundance: -; j_gene: TRBJ1-1; v_gene: TRBV28; CDR3aa: CASSTSQGGRTEAFF; CDR3nt: TGTGCCAGCAGTACCTCCCAGGGAGGAAGAACTGAAGCTTTCTTT
d_gene: -; abundance: once; j_gene: TRBJ1-3; v_gene: TRBV27; CDR3aa: CASRGRSNSGNTIYF; CDR3nt: TGTGCCAGCAGGGGACGGAGTAACTCTGGAAACACCATATATTTT
d_gene: TRBD1; abundance: -; j_gene: TRBJ2-5; v_gene: TRBV7-2; CDR3aa: CASSLAGQGETQYF; CDR3nt: TGTGCCAGCAGCTTAGCGGGACAGGGGGAGACCCAGTACTTC
d_gene: -; abundance: -; j_gene: TRBJ1-1; v_gene: TRBV19; CDR3aa: CASSRGWHTEAFF; CDR3nt: TGTGCCAGTAGTAGAGGGTGGCACACTGAAGCTTTCTTT
d_gene: -; abundance: -; j_gene: TRBJ1-5; v_gene: TRBV2; CDR3aa: CASSGTGNQPQHF; CDR3nt: TGTGCCAGCAGCGGGACGGGGAATCAGCCCCAGCATTTT
d_gene: -; abundance: -; j_gene: TRBJ1-4; v_gene: TRBV6-2/TRBV6-3; CDR3aa: CASSWGQRFATNEKLFF; CDR3nt: TGTGCCAGCAGTTGGGGCCAGCGATTTGCAACTAATGAAAAACTGTTTTTT
d_gene: -; abundance: -; j_gene: TRBJ1-1; v_gene: TRBV28; CDR3aa: CASSLGGDGLNTEAFF; CDR3nt: TGTGCCAGCAGTTTGGGGGGGGACGGTTTGAACACTGAAGCTTTCTTT
d_gene: -; abundance: -; j_gene: TRBJ2-1; v_gene: TRBV6-2/TRBV6-3; CDR3aa: CASSYGFRGEQFF; CDR3nt: TGTGCCAGCAGTTACGGTTTCAGGGGTGAGCAGTTCTTC
d_gene: TRBD1; abundance: -; j_gene: TRBJ2-1; v_gene: TRBV18; CDR3aa: CASSPPGTGQNEQFF; CDR3nt: TGTGCCAGCTCACCGCCCGGGACAGGCCAAAATGAGCAGTTCTTC
d_gene: TRBD1; abundance: -; j_gene: TRBJ2-4; v_gene: TRBV5-8; CDR3aa: CASSSRTGGDIQYF; CDR3nt: TGTGCCAGCAGCTCCCGGACAGGGGGCGACATTCAGTACTTC
d_gene: -; abundance: once; j_gene: TRBJ1-2; v_gene: TRBV11-3; CDR3aa: CASSLGALNYGYTF; CDR3nt: TGTGCCAGCAGCTTAGGAGCACTGAACTATGGCTACACCTTC
d_gene: -; abundance: -; j_gene: TRBJ1-5; v_gene: TRBV4-1; CDR3aa: CASSQELVNQPQHF; CDR3nt: TGCGCCAGCAGCCAAGAGTTAGTCAATCAGCCCCAGCATTTT